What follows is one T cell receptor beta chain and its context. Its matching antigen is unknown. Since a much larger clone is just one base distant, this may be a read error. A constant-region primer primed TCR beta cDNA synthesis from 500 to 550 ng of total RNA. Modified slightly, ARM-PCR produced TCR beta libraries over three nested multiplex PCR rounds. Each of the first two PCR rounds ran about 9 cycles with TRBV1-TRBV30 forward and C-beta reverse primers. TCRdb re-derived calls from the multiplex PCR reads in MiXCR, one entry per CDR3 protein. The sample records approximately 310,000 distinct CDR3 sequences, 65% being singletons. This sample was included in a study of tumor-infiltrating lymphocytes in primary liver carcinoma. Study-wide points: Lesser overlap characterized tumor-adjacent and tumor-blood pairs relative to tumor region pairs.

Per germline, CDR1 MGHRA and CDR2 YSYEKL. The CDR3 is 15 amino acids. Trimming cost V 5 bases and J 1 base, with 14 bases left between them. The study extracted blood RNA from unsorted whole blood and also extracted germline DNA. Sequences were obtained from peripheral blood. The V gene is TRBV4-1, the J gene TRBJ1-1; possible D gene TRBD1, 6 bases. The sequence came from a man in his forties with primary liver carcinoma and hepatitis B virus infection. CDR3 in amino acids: CASSKSSRGNTEAFF. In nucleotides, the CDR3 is TGCGCCAGCAGCAAATCGTCCAGGGGGAACACTGAAGCTTTCTTT.